One T cell receptor (beta chain) is described in this entry. Each CDR3 protein is one row after TCRdb ran MiXCR on the RT-PCR reads. Among about 160,000 distinct CDR3 sequences, approximately 30% were seen once, and the ten largest hold around 3%. The CDR3 has 14 residues. In germline, CDR1 is DFQATT, CDR2 SNEGSKA (reference sequence). V was pared by 5 bases and J by 1 base, with 14 bases between. This specimen belongs to a study of patients and donors after allogeneic stem cell transplantation. The sequence was obtained from a human donor who was either an allogeneic HSCT recipient or a stem cell or donor lymphocyte infusion donor (not recorded which). It is not recorded whose cells these are; they may come from a transplant donor. The J gene is TRBJ2-5, the V gene TRBV20-1; D is unclear. Material: blood, either unsorted or a sorted T cell fraction (not recorded which). This CDR3 is CSASPRVTQETQYF. The CDR3 nucleotides read TGCAGTGCTTCTCCAAGGGTGACCCAAGAGACCCAGTACTTC.